This T cell receptor (beta chain) was sequenced for a study of T-cell reconstitution after alpha-beta-depleted transplantation in children. Study-wide results and limits: It was surviving recipient T cells and thymic progenitors that gave some patients high TCRbeta diversity at day 60. Several hundred expanded graft clones reportedly were the source of alpha-beta T cells about two months after transplant. It was newly produced T cells that mostly accounted for T-cell counts and diversity one year after transplant.

Trimming shortened V by 6 bases and J by 1 base, and 6 bases separated the two germline ends. The CDR3 loop spans 12 amino acids. This clonotype has ten or more counts. Antigen specificity is unknown. TCRbeta library construction was performed incorporating unique molecular identifiers. MiXCR, run by TCRdb on the PCR reads, gives a single entry per CDR3 protein. The sample includes about 580,000 distinct CDR3 sequences, around 23% of them seen just once. Here the sequenced sample was PBMCs, mostly from graft donor cells, taken 360 days after TCRalphabeta/CD19-depleted stem cell transplant. The chain combines TRBV12-3 or TRBV12-4 with TRBJ2-5; D not certain. This sequence was found in a boy under two years old who had a stem cell transplant for acute myeloid leukemia, so the T cells may come from the graft donor. CDR3 coding DNA: TGTGCCAGCAGCGACGGCCAAGAGACCCAGTACTTC. Translated, it gives CASSDGQETQYF.